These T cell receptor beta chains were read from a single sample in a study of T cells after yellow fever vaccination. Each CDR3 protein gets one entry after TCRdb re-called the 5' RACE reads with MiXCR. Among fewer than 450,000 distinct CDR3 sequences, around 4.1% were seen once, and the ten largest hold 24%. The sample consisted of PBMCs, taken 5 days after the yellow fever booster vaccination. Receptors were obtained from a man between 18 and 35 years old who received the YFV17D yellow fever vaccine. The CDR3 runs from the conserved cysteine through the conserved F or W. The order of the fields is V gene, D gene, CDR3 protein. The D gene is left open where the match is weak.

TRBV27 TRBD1 CASRLTGDVEAFF
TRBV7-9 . CASSGTLRNTEAFF
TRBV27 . CASSTNRVGYGYTF
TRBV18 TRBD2 CASSTSGGFYEQYF
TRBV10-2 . CASSEFRETQYF
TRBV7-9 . CASGAVYEQFF
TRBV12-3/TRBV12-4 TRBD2 CASSLLAGEGELFF
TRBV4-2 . CASSHAVAPENTEAFF
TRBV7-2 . CASSHLAETQYF
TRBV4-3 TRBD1 CASSQGDRYGNTIYF
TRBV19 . CASSNGPWEQYF
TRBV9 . CASSGTSYGYTF
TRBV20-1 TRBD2 CSGGPGGTQYF
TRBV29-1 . CSVELADFYGYTF
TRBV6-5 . CASSYSTRGLLTLHF
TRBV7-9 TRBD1 CASSYLRDRSDNYGYTF
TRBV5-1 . CASSLWGSETQYF
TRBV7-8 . CASSRHTEAFF
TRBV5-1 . CASYAIPGGTDTQYF
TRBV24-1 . CATASGLYNEQFF